The present T cell receptor beta chain was sequenced within a study of cytomegalovirus exposure and HLA in healthy donors. Notes on this clone: Its antigen is not known.

V was clipped by 0 bases and J by 0 bases; unmatched bases: 7. This CDR3 has 18 amino acids. In germline, CDR1 is SGHDT, CDR2 YYEEEE. Overall study findings and caveats: The only immune exposure information that was available was CMV serostatus. What was likely a sequencing artifact was a cluster of highly shared sequence variants. A later analysis revealed that TCR association rates differed between HLA loci, peaking at DRB1 and bottoming out at HLA-C. Association of a missense DCLRE1C variant with TCR beta V- and J-gene trimming was reported in a later analysis.

A multiplex PCR was run with 60 Vbeta primers and 13 Jbeta primers. Libraries were prepared by immunoSEQ multiplex PCR; TCRdb keeps only in-frame clonotypes and omits some of them. The sample contains roughly 120,000 clones, approximately 70% of which appear only once. This sequence originates from a man aged 30-40 years in good health and CMV-seropositive. Sample: PBMCs. The gene calls are TRBV5-6 and TRBJ2-1; 9 bases map to TRBD2. The CDR3 here is CASSLAVLAGSSYNEQFF. CDR3 DNA sequence: TGTGCCAGCAGCTTGGCCGTGCTAGCGGGGAGCTCCTACAATGAGCAGTTCTTC.